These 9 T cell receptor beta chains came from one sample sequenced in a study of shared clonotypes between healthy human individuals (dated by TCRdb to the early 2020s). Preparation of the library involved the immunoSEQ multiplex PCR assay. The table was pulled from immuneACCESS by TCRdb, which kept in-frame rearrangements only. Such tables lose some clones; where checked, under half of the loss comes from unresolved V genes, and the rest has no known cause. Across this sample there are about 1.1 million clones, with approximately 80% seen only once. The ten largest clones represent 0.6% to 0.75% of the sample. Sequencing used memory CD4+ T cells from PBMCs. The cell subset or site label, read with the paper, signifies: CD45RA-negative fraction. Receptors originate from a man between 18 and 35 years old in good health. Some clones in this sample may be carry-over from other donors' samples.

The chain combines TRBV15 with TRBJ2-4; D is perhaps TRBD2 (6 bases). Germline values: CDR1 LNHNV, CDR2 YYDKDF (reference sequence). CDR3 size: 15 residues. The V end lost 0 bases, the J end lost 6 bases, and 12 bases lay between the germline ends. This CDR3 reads CATSRDPGVGNIQYF. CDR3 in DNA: TGTGCCACCAGCAGAGACCCGGGGGTGGGAAACATTCAGTACTTC.

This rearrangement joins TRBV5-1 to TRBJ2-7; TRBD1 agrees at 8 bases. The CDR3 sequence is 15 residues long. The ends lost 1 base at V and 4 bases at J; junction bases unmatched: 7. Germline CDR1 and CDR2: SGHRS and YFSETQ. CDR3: CASSLSQGAGYEQYF. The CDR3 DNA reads TGCGCCAGCAGCTTGAGTCAGGGGGCGGGGTACGAGCAGTACTTC.

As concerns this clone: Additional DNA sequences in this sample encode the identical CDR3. The CDR3 spells CASSRTPGQGYGYTF. CDR3 DNA sequence: TGTGCCAGCAGCCGGACGCCGGGACAGGGGTATGGCTACACCTTC. The genes are TRBV7-9 and TRBJ1-2, with 10 bases aligning to TRBD1. Germline lookup yields CDR1 SEHNR and CDR2 FQNEAQ (reference sequence). J was trimmed by 5 bases and V by 5 bases; bases with no gene match: 8. This CDR3 has 15 residues.

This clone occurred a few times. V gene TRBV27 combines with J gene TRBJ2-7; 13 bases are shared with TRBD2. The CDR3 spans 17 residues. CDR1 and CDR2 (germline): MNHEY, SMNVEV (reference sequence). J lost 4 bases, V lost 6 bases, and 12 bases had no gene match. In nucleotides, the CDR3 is TGTGCCAGCAGGGAAGTACTACTAGCGGGAGGGGGATACGAGCAGTACTTC. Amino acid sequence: CASREVLLAGGGYEQYF.

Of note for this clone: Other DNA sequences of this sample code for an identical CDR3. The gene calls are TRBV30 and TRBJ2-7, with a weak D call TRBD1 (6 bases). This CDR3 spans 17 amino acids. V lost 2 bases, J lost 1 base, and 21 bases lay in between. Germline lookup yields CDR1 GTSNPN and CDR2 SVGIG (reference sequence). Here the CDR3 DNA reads TGTGCCTGGAGTCCGCAAATCGGGCAGGGGCTGTCCTACGAGCAGTACTTC. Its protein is CAWSPQIGQGLSYEQYF.

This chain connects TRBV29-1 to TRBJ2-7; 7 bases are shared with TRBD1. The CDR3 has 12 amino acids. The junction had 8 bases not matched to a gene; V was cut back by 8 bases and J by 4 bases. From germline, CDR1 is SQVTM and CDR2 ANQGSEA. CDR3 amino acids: CSFSGTAYEQYF. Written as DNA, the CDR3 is TGCAGCTTTTCCGGGACAGCTTACGAGCAGTACTTC.

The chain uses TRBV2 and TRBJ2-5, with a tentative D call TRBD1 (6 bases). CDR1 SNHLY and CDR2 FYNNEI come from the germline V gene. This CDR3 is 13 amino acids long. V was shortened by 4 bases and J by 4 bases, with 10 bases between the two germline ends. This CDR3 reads CASSGTAAETQYF. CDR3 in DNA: TGTGCCAGCAGTGGGACAGCGGCAGAGACCCAGTACTTC.

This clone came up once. The CDR3 reads CASSVEGTYEQYF. The CDR3 DNA reads as TGTGCCAGCAGTGTTGAGGGGACCTACGAGCAGTACTTC. The chain carries TRBV25-1 and TRBJ2-7; D may match TRBD1 or TRBD2 (5 bases each). V gave up 4 bases and J gave up 2 bases, with 9 bases separating them. Germline V gene lookup returns CDR1 MGHDK and CDR2 SYGVNS. This CDR3 comprises 13 residues.

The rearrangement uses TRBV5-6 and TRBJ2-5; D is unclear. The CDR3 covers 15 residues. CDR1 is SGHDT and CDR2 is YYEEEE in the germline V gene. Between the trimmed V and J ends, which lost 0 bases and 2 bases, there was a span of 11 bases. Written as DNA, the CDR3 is TGTGCCAGCAGCTTGGGCCCTGGGTGGCAAGAGACCCAGTACTTC. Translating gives CASSLGPGWQETQYF. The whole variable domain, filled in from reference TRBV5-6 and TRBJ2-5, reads DAGVTQSPTHLIKTRGQQVTLRCSPKSGHDTVSWYQQALGQGPQFIFQYYEEEERQRGNFPDRFSGHQFPNYSSELNVNALLLGDSALYLCASSLGPGWQETQYFGPGTRLLVL.